This T cell receptor (beta chain) was profiled in a study of control samples from healthy donors and cancer patients. The protocol was immunoSEQ multiplex PCR, while the TCRdb copy is restricted to in-frame clones and leaves out a portion. Here the sample spans 150,000 to 180,000 clones, about 93% being singletons. Per the germline V gene, CDR1 is SNHLY and CDR2 is FYNNEI. CDR3 length: 13 amino acids. Trimming cost V 11 bases and J 3 bases; bases outside gene matches: 8. The origin of this receptor is a man aged 45-60 years in good health. The specimen sequenced was blood. This sequence joins TRBV2 and TRBJ2-5, with 8 nucleotides matching TRBD2. The CDR3 loop is CAGHPGGEETQYF. CDR3 DNA: TGTGCCGGACACCCGGGAGGGGAAGAGACCCAGTACTTC.